What follows are 13 T cell receptor beta chains derived from one specimen sequenced in a study of T cell clonotyping in hematopoietic cell transplantation. Profiled with immunoSEQ multiplex PCR; TCRdb holds only in-frame clones, not every one. The sample contains approximately 3,900 clones, roughly 94% of which appear only once. Sequences were derived from peripheral blood mononuclear cells, sampled 30 days after allogeneic stem cell transplant. The receptors derive from an older male patient who had an allogeneic stem cell transplant from an unrelated donor, so T cells may come from the graft donor. Some clones in this sample may be carry-over from other donors' samples.

The CDR3 loop is CASSVEPAGVSEQYF. CDR3 nucleotides: TGTGCCAGCAGCGTAGAACCAGCGGGAGTTAGTGAGCAGTACTTC. J is TRBJ2-7 and V is TRBV9; TRBD2 aligns across 8 bases. J was trimmed by 7 bases and V by 0 bases; bases with no gene match: 9. The CDR3 extends over 15 amino acids. Germline V gene sequence: CDR1 SGDLS, CDR2 YYNGEE.

V usage is TRBV28 and J usage is TRBJ2-2, with 8 nucleotides matching TRBD1. Trimming removed 3 bases from V and 2 bases from J; junction bases left unmatched: 8. CDR3 length equals 17 residues. Germline loops: CDR1 MDHEN, CDR2 SYDVKM. The DNA of the CDR3 is TGTGCCAGCAGTTTCCCTCTTGACAGGGGAAACACCGGGGAGCTGTTTTTT. Translated: CASSFPLDRGNTGELFF.

V is TRBV28 and J is TRBJ2-7, with 10 bases identical to TRBD2. V dropped 5 bases and J dropped 0; count of bases not matched to a gene: 7. Germline CDR1 is MDHEN and CDR2 is SYDVKM. The CDR3 has 16 amino acids. CDR3 protein: CASSPVAGGLSYEQYF. The CDR3 region has the DNA TGTGCCAGCAGTCCAGTAGCGGGAGGCCTCTCCTACGAGCAGTACTTC.

The chain uses TRBV19 and TRBJ2-1; D is unclear. From germline, CDR1 is LNHDA and CDR2 SQIVND (reference sequence). V was shortened by 6 bases and J by 4 bases, with 19 bases between the two germline ends. The CDR3 has 16 amino acids. The DNA for the CDR3 is TGTGCCAGTAGCTGGGCGGATGGGAACGAGTACAATGAGCAGTTCTTC. It is translated as CASSWADGNEYNEQFF.

V gene TRBV7-2 combines with J gene TRBJ2-7; possible D gene TRBD1, 6 bases. The CDR3 has 18 residues. Trimming removed 1 base at V and 3 bases at J, with 22 bases between. From germline, CDR1 is SGHTA and CDR2 FQGNSA. CDR3 protein: CASSLESRENEGVYEQYF. The CDR3, as DNA: TGTGCCAGCAGCTTAGAGAGTCGGGAAAACGAGGGGGTCTACGAGCAGTACTTC.

The J gene is TRBJ2-7, the V gene TRBV30; 10 nucleotides match TRBD1. CDR3 length: 14 residues. Losses at the gene ends were 5 bases for V and 9 bases for J; bases not matched to a gene: 13. CDR1 is GTSNPN and CDR2 is SVGIG in the germline V gene (reference sequence). CDR3 nucleotide sequence: TGTGCCTGGGCGCACCGGGACAGGGGTGGTGGGCAGTACTTC. This sequence encodes CAWAHRDRGGGQYF. Variable domain in full (rest from reference TRBV30 and TRBJ2-7): SQTIHQWPATLVQPVGSPLSLECTVEGTSNPNLYWYRQAAGRGLQLLFYSVGIGQISSEVPQNLSASRPQDRQFILSSKKLLLSDSGFYLCAWAHRDRGGGQYFGPGTRLTVT.

The chain couples TRBV5-1 to TRBJ2-3; D tentatively reads TRBD1 or TRBD2 (6 bases each). This CDR3 is 14 amino acids long. V lost 2 bases and J lost 8, with 15 bases in between. Germline V gene lookup returns CDR1 SGHRS and CDR2 YFSETQ. The CDR3 region is CASSLGTPGGTQYF. The CDR3 bases are TGCGCCAGCAGCTTAGGGACACCCGGGGGTACGCAGTATTTT.

V usage is TRBV4-3 and J usage is TRBJ2-7; TRBD2 might be the D (5 bases). The CDR3 extends over 16 amino acids. Deletions cut 1 base from V and 4 bases from J, with 17 bases between. Germline V gene data show CDR1 as LGHNA and CDR2 as YSLEER. This CDR3 reads CASSQGTASTGYEQYF. CDR3 DNA: TGCGCCAGCAGCCAAGGGACTGCCTCGACGGGATACGAGCAGTACTTC.

The V and J genes are TRBV5-4 and TRBJ1-3, with unresolved D. The V gene lost 2 bases and the J gene lost 10 bases, with 1 base spanning the gap. Germline loops: CDR1 SGHNT, CDR2 YYREEE (reference sequence). The CDR3 length is 9 residues. CDR3 in DNA: TGTGCCAGCAGCTTAACCATATATTTT. Amino acids: CASSLTIYF.

The rearrangement uses TRBV10-1 and TRBJ2-4; 8 positions match TRBD1. Germline loops: CDR1 WNHNN, CDR2 SYGVQD (reference sequence). The CDR3 extends over 16 amino acids. The V segment lost 7 bases and the J segment 9 bases; nucleotides outside the gene matches: 17. The CDR3: CASNCRTDRDLIIQYF. The CDR3, as DNA: TGCGCCAGCAACTGTCGAACGGACAGGGATTTGATCATTCAGTACTTC.

The count of this clone is one. V usage is TRBV9 and J usage is TRBJ1-5; D perhaps matches TRBD1 (6 bases). This CDR3 comprises 16 residues. Germline V gene sequence: CDR1 SGDLS, CDR2 YYNGEE. Deletions cut 4 bases from V and 4 bases from J, with 18 bases between. CDR3 DNA sequence: TGTGCCAGCAGCCCGGAGGGCGACAGGTTGAATCAGCCCCAGCATTTT. Translated: CASSPEGDRLNQPQHF.

V gene TRBV11-2 combines with J gene TRBJ2-1; D gene ambiguous. Looked up from germline, CDR1 is SGHAT and CDR2 is FQNNGV. CDR3 length: 14 residues. V was shortened by 5 bases and J by 15 bases, with 23 bases between the two germline ends. CDR3 sequence (DNA): TGTGCCAGCAGCCCAAGCCACGGAGCAAGCGTTCGGTTCTTC. This codes for CASSPSHGASVRFF.

V and J are TRBV7-2 and TRBJ2-7, with TRBD2 matching over 7 bases. Per the germline V gene, CDR1 is SGHTA and CDR2 is FQGNSA. V lost 4 bases to trimming and J lost 4 bases; unmatched junction nucleotides: 10. The length of the CDR3 is 15 residues. CDR3 loop: CASSWGLGEGYEQYF. CDR3 nucleotides: TGTGCCAGCAGCTGGGGGTTGGGGGAGGGTTACGAGCAGTACTTC. Looking up the rest from reference TRBV7-2 and TRBJ2-7 gives the full variable domain: GAGVSQSPSNKVTEKGKDVELRCDPISGHTALYWYRQSLGQGLEFLIYFQGNSAPDKSGLPSDRFSAERTGGSVSTLTIQRTQQEDSAVYLCASSWGLGEGYEQYFGPGTRLTVT.